Below are 24 T cell receptor beta chains sequenced from a single sample in a study of cytomegalovirus exposure and HLA in healthy donors. PCR was performed using 60 Vbeta and 13 Jbeta primers. Profiled with immunoSEQ multiplex PCR; TCRdb holds only in-frame clones, not every one. The sample contains under 200,000 clones, 80% to 90% of which appear only once. The sequenced sample consisted of PBMCs. The receptor source for this set is a man aged 18 to 30 in good health and CMV-seropositive.

This rearrangement joins TRBV5-1 to TRBJ2-7; 7 bases align to TRBD1. Germline lookup yields CDR1 SGHRS and CDR2 YFSETQ. CDR3 length: 12 amino acids. The trim removed 0 bases at V and 9 bases at J, leaving 3 bases unmatched. DNA of the CDR3: TGCGCCAGCAGCTTGGAGGGGGCGGTGCAGTACTTC. Protein sequence: CASSLEGAVQYF.

The genes are TRBV5-1 and TRBJ2-3, with D tentatively TRBD2 (7 bases). Deletions cut 3 bases from V and 4 bases from J, with 18 bases between. Germline V gene sequence: CDR1 SGHRS, CDR2 YFSETQ. This CDR3 contains 16 residues. The CDR3, as DNA: TGCGCCAGCAGCTCCCCCCCCGGGGGGCCCTCAGATACGCAGTATTTT. It specifies CASSSPPGGPSDTQYF.

V is TRBV6-1 and J is TRBJ1-1; D gene uncertain. The V gene lost 10 bases and the J gene lost 1 base, with 13 bases spanning the gap. The CDR3 totals 13 residues. Looked up from germline, CDR1 is MNHNS and CDR2 is SASEGT. The CDR3 DNA sequence: TGTGCCACCGAGAGATTAGCGAACACTGAAGCTTTCTTT. This translates into CATERLANTEAFF.

V usage is TRBV7-8 and J usage is TRBJ2-1; TRBD2 agrees at 14 bases. Looked up from germline, CDR1 is SGHVS and CDR2 is FQNEAQ. Losses at the gene ends were 5 bases for V and 6 bases for J; bases not matched to a gene: 6. This CDR3 has 16 residues. CDR3 sequence (DNA): TGTGCCAGCAGCCCGGGGACTAGCGGGGGTGTCAATGAGCAGTTCTTC. Protein: CASSPGTSGGVNEQFF.

The genes are TRBV4-2 and TRBJ1-1; D might be TRBD1 (5 bases). The germline V gene has CDR1 LGHNA and CDR2 YNFKEQ. CDR3 length: 12 residues. V gave up 0 bases and J gave up 8 bases, with 7 bases separating them. For the CDR3, the DNA is TGTGCCAGCAGCCAAGACGACAGAGAAGCTTTCTTT. Translating it yields CASSQDDREAFF.

The chain recombines TRBV5-1 with TRBJ2-7, with a possible D match to TRBD1 (8 bases). The CDR3 covers 14 residues. V was clipped by 7 bases and J by 3 bases, with 17 bases between them. Germline V gene data show CDR1 as SGHRS and CDR2 as YFSETQ. The CDR3 DNA follows: TGCGCCAGCCACGACGGGGGGACAGGCTACGAGCAGTACTTC. Translation: CASHDGGTGYEQYF.

CDR3 in DNA: TGTGCCAGCAGTGATGTGGGGCGGCCCCAAGAGACCCAGTACTTC. This gives the protein CASSDVGRPQETQYF. The V call is TRBV25-1, the J call TRBJ2-5; tentatively, D is TRBD1 (5 bases). This CDR3 has 15 residues. V lost 3 bases and J 1 base, leaving 12 bases between the germline ends. Germline-derived CDR1 and CDR2 are MGHDK and SYGVNS. The full variable domain, in which reference TRBV25-1 and TRBJ2-5 provide the parts outside the CDR3, is EADIYQTPRYLVIGTGKKITLECSQTMGHDKMYWYQQDPGMELHLIHYSYGVNSTEKGDLSSESTVSRIRTEHFPLTLESARPSHTSQYLCASSDVGRPQETQYFGPGTRLLVL.

The chain recombines TRBV9 with TRBJ2-5, with 9 bases lining up with TRBD2. Germline lookup yields CDR1 SGDLS and CDR2 YYNGEE. The CDR3 runs 16 residues. V trimming: 0 bases; J trimming: 4 bases; junction bases outside the gene matches: 7. DNA of the CDR3: TGTGCCAGCAGCGTAGCTTTAGCGGGGGTTGCAGAGACCCAGTACTTC. Protein: CASSVALAGVAETQYF.

V usage is TRBV6-6 and J usage is TRBJ2-1; the match to TRBD2 covers 8 bases. Germline assignment: CDR1 MNHNY and CDR2 SVGAGI (reference sequence). With 6 bases clipped from V and 2 bases from J, the junction kept 9 bases outside the gene matches. The CDR3 consists of 16 residues. The CDR3 nucleotides are TGTGCCAGCAGGGGCCCGGCGGGGGGTACCTACAATGAGCAGTTCTTC. As protein: CASRGPAGGTYNEQFF.

A few counts support this clone. This sequence joins TRBV6-5 and TRBJ1-1; 8 nucleotides align to TRBD1. The germline gives CDR1 MNHEY, CDR2 SVGAGI. The trim removed 2 bases at V and 4 bases at J, leaving 6 bases unmatched. The CDR3 runs to 15 residues. CDR3 sequence reads: CASSYERGTGTEAFF. For the CDR3, the DNA is TGTGCCAGCAGTTACGAACGCGGGACAGGCACTGAAGCTTTCTTT.

This clone has more than one count but fewer than ten. The rearrangement joins TRBV5-6 to TRBJ1-6; the D is unclear. CDR1 SGHDT and CDR2 YYEEEE come from the germline V gene. Trimming took 1 base from V and 6 from J, leaving 23 bases between them. This CDR3 region has 19 residues. As DNA, the CDR3 is TGTGCCAGCAGCTTGACGGGGAATCCGGGGATTTTCCCTAATTCACCCCTCCACTTT. Translation: CASSLTGNPGIFPNSPLHF.

The rearrangement uses TRBV4-3 and TRBJ1-2; the D is unclear. Germline V gene data show CDR1 as LGHNA and CDR2 as YSLEER. CDR3 length: 15 amino acids. V was clipped by 0 bases and J by 8 bases, with 16 bases between them. CDR3 amino acids: CASSQDSGSIGGYTF. CDR3 DNA: TGCGCCAGCAGCCAAGATTCGGGGAGCATTGGGGGCTACACCTTC.

J is TRBJ1-1 and V is TRBV4-3; TRBD1 matches at 10 bases. Trimming cost V 3 bases and J 4 bases; bases outside gene matches: 5. The CDR3 extends over 15 amino acids. CDR1 and CDR2 (germline): LGHNA, YSLEER. The CDR3 sequence: CASSQGQGFGTEAFF. Written as DNA, the CDR3 is TGCGCCAGCAGCCAGGGACAGGGGTTCGGCACTGAAGCTTTCTTT.

This chain uses TRBV4-1 with TRBJ1-2; TRBD1 aligns across 10 bases. CDR1 and CDR2 (germline): MGHRA, YSYEKL. The trim removed 1 base at V and 13 bases at J, leaving 9 bases unmatched. The CDR3 has 14 residues. The CDR3, as DNA: TGCGCCAGCAGCCAAGTCGACGACAGGGGGCATCGCACCTTC. Protein product: CASSQVDDRGHRTF.

The V call is TRBV7-3, the J call TRBJ2-3, with 11 bases lining up with TRBD2. The length of the CDR3 is 18 residues. Germline V gene data show CDR1 as SGHTA and CDR2 as FQGTGA. Trimming took 5 bases from V and 2 from J; bases not matched to a gene: 12. CDR3 bases: TGTGCCAGCAGCCCCAGCCCACTAGCGGGGGTTTCCACAGATACGCAGTATTTT. This translates into CASSPSPLAGVSTDTQYF.

The rearrangement links TRBV6-1 to TRBJ2-3; D is ambiguous. The CDR3 is 13 amino acids. Trimming took off 5 bases at V and 5 bases at J, with 11 bases between the two ends. Germline V gene sequence: CDR1 MNHNS, CDR2 SASEGT. CDR3 DNA: TGTGCCAGCAGTAACCTGCCGGGAGATACGCAGTATTTT. Translating it yields CASSNLPGDTQYF.

V usage is TRBV27 and J usage is TRBJ2-7; 7 bases are a match to TRBD1. CDR3 length equals 14 residues. Losses at the gene ends were 5 bases for V and 2 bases for J; bases not matched to a gene: 6. Germline lookup yields CDR1 MNHEY and CDR2 SMNVEV (reference sequence). The CDR3 loop reads CASSSLGQAYEQYF. In DNA, the CDR3 is TGTGCCAGCAGTAGCCTTGGACAGGCCTACGAGCAGTACTTC.

This chain uses TRBV30 with TRBJ1-1; D may be TRBD1 (6 bases). CDR1 is GTSNPN and CDR2 is SVGIG in the germline V gene (reference sequence). CDR3 size: 15 residues. With 0 bases removed from V and 10 bases from J, the gap between germline ends came to 21 bases. Here the CDR3 DNA reads TGTGCCTGGAGTGTACAGGGCAGGGCGGCGGTGGCAGCTTTCTTT. Its translation is CAWSVQGRAAVAAFF.

The CDR3 DNA follows: TGTGCCAGCAGCCCTACCCGGGGGGCTAACACCGGGGAGCTGTTTTTT. Protein sequence: CASSPTRGANTGELFF. The rearrangement joins TRBV7-8 to TRBJ2-2; maybe TRBD2 (7 bases). V was shortened by 5 bases and J by 2 bases, with 15 bases between the two germline ends. This CDR3 comprises 16 residues. Germline CDR1 is SGHVS and CDR2 is FQNEAQ.

This sequence joins TRBV6-5 and TRBJ1-5, with D perhaps TRBD1 (6 bases). Trimming shortened V by 6 bases and J by 4 bases, and 10 bases separated the two germline ends. CDR1 MNHEY and CDR2 SVGAGI come from the germline V gene. CDR3 length: 13 residues. CDR3 in DNA: TGTGCCAGCAGAGGTCAGGGGAATCAGCCCCAGCATTTT. Translated, it gives CASRGQGNQPQHF.

The J gene is TRBJ2-3, the V gene TRBV19, with TRBD2 as a possible D gene (6 bases). V was clipped by 4 bases and J by 7 bases, with 21 bases between them. The germline V gene has CDR1 LNHDA and CDR2 SQIVND (reference sequence). CDR3 length equals 16 residues. In DNA, the CDR3 is TGTGCCAGTAGTACGCAAAGGACGGGAGCGAGAAATACGCAGTATTTT. It is translated as CASSTQRTGARNTQYF.

In this sample, this clone turned up a few times. The chain employs TRBV7-9 and TRBJ1-6; no reliable D call. V dropped 4 bases and J dropped 7 bases, with 5 bases sitting between them. This CDR3 has 12 amino acids. Germline V gives CDR1 SEHNR, CDR2 FQNEAQ (reference sequence). The CDR3 nucleotides are TGTGCCAGCAGCTCCGGGAATTCACCCCTCCACTTT. Translated: CASSSGNSPLHF. The full variable domain, in which reference TRBV7-9 and TRBJ1-6 provide the parts outside the CDR3, is DTGVSQNPRHKITKRGQNVTFRCDPISEHNRLYWYRQTLGQGPEFLTYFQNEAQLEKSRLLSDRFSAERPKGSFSTLEIQRTEQGDSAMYLCASSSGNSPLHFGNGTRLTVT.

This clone was seen just once. J is TRBJ2-3 and V is TRBV4-2; 12 bases are a match to TRBD2. The CDR3 is 16 amino acids. Germline V gives CDR1 LGHNA, CDR2 YNFKEQ. J was trimmed by 4 bases and V by 5 bases; bases with no gene match: 7. The CDR3 DNA reads as TGTGCCAGCAGCTCCGGGCTAGCGGGGGGGGCAGATACGCAGTATTTT. It encodes CASSSGLAGGADTQYF.

This clone was seen just once. The rearrangement uses TRBV7-9 and TRBJ1-1, with a weak D call TRBD1 (6 bases). From germline, CDR1 is SEHNR and CDR2 FQNEAQ (reference sequence). CDR3 length: 17 amino acids. Trimming took 5 bases from V and 0 from J, leaving 19 bases between them. CDR3 region: CASSPSNSGHMNTEAFF. Written as DNA, the CDR3 is TGTGCCAGCAGCCCCTCAAACTCGGGACATATGAACACTGAAGCTTTCTTT.